The present entry profiles one T cell receptor beta chain with its context. Antigen unknown. This CDR3 has 13 residues. CDR1 LNHDA and CDR2 SQIVND come from the germline V gene (reference sequence). The germline V and J ends were trimmed by 1 base and 3 bases, with 6 bases remaining between them. The sample originates from a study of OX40 agonist ivuxolimab in advanced cancers. Study in general: Across the patients, intravenous ivuxolimab was delivered every 2 weeks at 0.01 to 10 mg/kg. Enrollees could have had prior anti-PD-1, anti-PD-L1 or anti-CTLA-4 therapy, which about 40% had received. General study results and limits: At 0.1 to 3.0 mg/kg and by week 6, clonal expansion occurred in CD4+ and CD8+ blood T cells. Relative to CD4+ cells, CD8+ T cells on average had more expanded clones.

Using immunoSEQ multiplex PCR, the repertoire was profiled, and TCRdb retains in-frame clones only, with some absent. The sample has almost 80,000 clones, under 90% seen once. V and J are TRBV19 and TRBJ1-2, with D unclear. This clonotype was obtained from an adult with an advanced solid tumor such as melanoma, head and neck, liver or kidney cancer. The specimen was CD4+ or CD8+ T cells sorted from blood, collected in a trial of the OX40 agonist ivuxolimab. The CDR3 DNA is TGTGCCAGTAGTATAGGAACCGACTATGGCTACACCTTC. Translated: CASSIGTDYGYTF. The full variable domain, completed using reference TRBV19 and TRBJ1-2, is DGGITQSPKYLFRKEGQNVTLSCEQNLNHDAMYWYRQDPGQGLRLIYYSQIVNDFQKGDIAEGYSVSREKKESFPLTVTSAQKNPTAFYLCASSIGTDYGYTFGSGTRLTVV.